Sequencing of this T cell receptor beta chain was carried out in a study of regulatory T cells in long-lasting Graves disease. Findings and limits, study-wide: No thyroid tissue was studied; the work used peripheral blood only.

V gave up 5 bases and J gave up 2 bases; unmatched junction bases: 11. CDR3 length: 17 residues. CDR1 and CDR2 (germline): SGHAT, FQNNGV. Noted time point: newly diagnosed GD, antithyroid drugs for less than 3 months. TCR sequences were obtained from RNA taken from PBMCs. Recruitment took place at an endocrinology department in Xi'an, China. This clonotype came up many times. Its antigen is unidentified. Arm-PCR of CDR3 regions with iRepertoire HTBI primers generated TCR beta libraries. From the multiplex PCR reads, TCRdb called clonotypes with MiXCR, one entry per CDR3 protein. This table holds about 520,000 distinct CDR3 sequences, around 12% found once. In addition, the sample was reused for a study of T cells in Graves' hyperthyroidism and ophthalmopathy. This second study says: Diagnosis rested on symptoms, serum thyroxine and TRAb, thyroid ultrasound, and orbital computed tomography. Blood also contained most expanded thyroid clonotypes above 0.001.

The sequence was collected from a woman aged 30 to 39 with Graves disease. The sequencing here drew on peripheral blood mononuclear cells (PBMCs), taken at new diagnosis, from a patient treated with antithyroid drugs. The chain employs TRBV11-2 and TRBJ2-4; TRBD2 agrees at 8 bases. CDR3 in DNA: TGTGCCAGCAGCACCTTTAGCGGGACCGGGCCCAAAAACATTCAGTACTTC. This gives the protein CASSTFSGTGPKNIQYF.